The clone carrying this T cell receptor (beta chain) was found many times. The antigen is unknown. The sample originates from a study of neurological immune-mediated disorders. One entry per CDR3 protein, called by TCRdb with MiXCR from the 5' RACE reads. The sample yields more than 75,000 distinct CDR3 sequences, 5% to 5.5% seen once. The study's findings and limits: Association of the multiple sclerosis repertoire cluster with clinical or MRI features was not observed for any feature.

The sequencing sample was made of PBMCs. The TCR was taken from a woman aged 25 to 45 with multiple sclerosis.

This CDR3 is CSAPATYLSGSSYNEQFF. The CDR3 DNA reads as TGCAGTGCTCCCGCTACCTATTTAAGCGGGAGCTCCTACAATGAGCAGTTCTTC. The V and J genes are TRBV20-1 and TRBJ2-1; 8 bases line up with TRBD2. V lost 5 bases to trimming and J lost 0 bases; unmatched junction nucleotides: 15. The CDR3 is 18 amino acids. Germline loops: CDR1 DFQATT, CDR2 SNEGSKA (reference sequence).